This T cell receptor (beta chain) was sequenced in a study of blood T cell repertoires in COVID-19. Study summary: Acute-phase and convalescent COVID-19 samples originated in the United States, Italy and Spain.

Individuals aged about 18 to 100 years were recruited from 24 US areas. Cohort allocation depended upon clinical history that participants reported. Germline CDR1 is MDHEN and CDR2 is SYDVKM. V trimming: 3 bases; J trimming: 5 bases; junction bases outside the gene matches: 10. The CDR3 consists of 17 residues. Per the authors' pipeline: Amplified reference gene primers provided the basis for estimating nucleated cell counts. The protocol was immunoSEQ multiplex PCR, while the TCRdb copy is restricted to in-frame clones and leaves out a portion. The DNA was the basis for D and trimming; V, J and clone size are from that table. The top ten clones hold 0.7% of a sample with approximately 470,000 clones, roughly 87% of them seen once.

The origin of this receptor is a young woman who had recovered from COVID-19. The source material was PBMCs or T cells enriched from blood (not recorded which). The chain is built from TRBV28 and TRBJ2-3, with TRBD2 matching 11 bases. Here the CDR3 DNA reads TGTGCCAGCAGTTTGATAGCGGGGGGGCCGCAAGTAGATACGCAGTATTTT. It encodes CASSLIAGGPQVDTQYF.